This is a list of T cell receptor beta chains from one sample in a study of blood T cell repertoires in COVID-19. Produced via immunoSEQ multiplex PCR; TCRdb's table is partial and in-frame only. This sample has about 59,000 clones; around 81% occur once, and the top ten carry more than 5.5%. Sequenced: peripheral blood. The receptors were sampled from a man aged 55 to 70 with acute or convalescent COVID-19. Each CDR3 is given with its conserved first and last residue. The D gene is left open where the match is weak. Where a row states a size, it is once, few, many or the class of an expanded clone; other rows omit it.

17,-,TRBD2,TRBJ2-3,TRBV5-1,TGCGCCAGCAGCCTCGGACTAGCGGGGCTTTCGTCGGATACGCAGTATTTT,CASSLGLAGLSSDTQYF
14,-,TRBD1,TRBJ2-7,TRBV5-1,TGCGCCAGCAGCCTGACAGGGGGCGACTACGAGCAGTACTTC,CASSLTGGDYEQYF
16,-,TRBD1,TRBJ1-6,TRBV5-5,TGTGCCAGCAGCTCCCTACAGGGGAGTTGGAATTCACCCCTCCACTTT,CASSSLQGSWNSPLHF
16,-,TRBD1,TRBJ2-7,TRBV5-1,TGCGCCAGCAGCTTAGAGACAGGGGGGAGCTCCTACGAGCAGTACTTC,CASSLETGGSSYEQYF
15,-,-,TRBJ1-1,TRBV9,TGTGCCAGCAGCGTTGGACAGACCCCGAATACTGAAGCTTTCTTT,CASSVGQTPNTEAFF
16,-,-,TRBJ2-7,TRBV6-5,TGTGCCAGCAGTTACTCCCTCAACAGGGAATCCTACGAGCAGTACTTC,CASSYSLNRESYEQYF
17,-,-,TRBJ1-3,TRBV7-2,TGTGCCAGCAGCCGGTACCCCCCCAGGCACTCTGGAAACACCATATATTTT,CASSRYPPRHSGNTIYF
15,-,-,TRBJ1-4,TRBV28,TGTGCCAGCAGTTCGGGGGGGGAGGCTAATGAAAAACTGTTTTTT,CASSSGGEANEKLFF
13,-,TRBD1,TRBJ1-1,TRBV24-1,TGTGCCACCAAGACAGGGTTGAACACTGAAGCTTTCTTT,CATKTGLNTEAFF
15,-,TRBD1,TRBJ1-6,TRBV2,TGTGCCAGCAGTGAGGGGCAGGGACAGTATTCACCCCTCCACTTT,CASSEGQGQYSPLHF
18,few,TRBD1,TRBJ1-1,TRBV5-1,TGCGCCAGCAGCTTAGAAGGAACAGGGGGATTCAGGAACACTGAAGCTTTCTTT,CASSLEGTGGFRNTEAFF
16,-,TRBD1,TRBJ1-1,TRBV6-1,TGTGCCAGCAGTAAAGAGCAGGGGGAAGGTCGGACTGAAGCTTTCTTT,CASSKEQGEGRTEAFF
17,-,TRBD2,TRBJ2-4,TRBV18,TGTGCCAGCTCACCAATCGGACGGGGGGGCCGGACGAACATTCAGTACTTC,CASSPIGRGGRTNIQYF
14,once,-,TRBJ1-1,TRBV4-2,TGTGCCAGCAGCCACCCCGACAGGAACACTGAAGCTTTCTTT,CASSHPDRNTEAFF
16,few,TRBD1,TRBJ2-1,TRBV5-1,TGCGCCAGCAGCTTGGAACCGACAGGGGTGGGGGATGAGCAGTTCTTC,CASSLEPTGVGDEQFF
14,-,-,TRBJ1-2,TRBV19,TGTGCCAGTAGTATGTCGCGCACACAGGGCCCCTACACCTTC,CASSMSRTQGPYTF
16,-,TRBD1,TRBJ1-2,TRBV28,TGTGCCAGCAGGGGAGCCGGGACAGGCTTTGGCTATGGCTACACCTTC,CASRGAGTGFGYGYTF
13,-,TRBD1,TRBJ1-5,TRBV29-1,TGCAGCGTCGGGGACAGGGGCAATCAGCCCCAGCATTTT,CSVGDRGNQPQHF
16,-,-,TRBJ2-5,TRBV3-1/TRBV3-2,TGTGCCAGCAGCTTTCGACTGGGGGGAGGTCAAGAGACCCAGTACTTC,CASSFRLGGGQETQYF
16,-,TRBD2,TRBJ2-3,TRBV3-1/TRBV3-2,TGTGCCAGCAGCCAAGCGACGGCGGGGGGGAGGGATACGCAGTATTTT,CASSQATAGGRDTQYF
15,-,TRBD2,TRBJ2-1,TRBV7-9,TGTGCCAGCAGCCCAGCCAGCGGGGGATACAATGAGCAGTTCTTC,CASSPASGGYNEQFF
17,-,-,TRBJ1-4,TRBV9,TGTGCCAGCAGCCTACACGGACAGAGTGCAACTAATGAAAAACTGTTTTTT,CASSLHGQSATNEKLFF
11,-,-,TRBJ1-5,TRBV6-1,TGTGCCAGCAGTGATTCGCAGCCCCAGCATTTT,CASSDSQPQHF
16,few,-,TRBJ1-5,TRBV4-1,TGCGCCAGCAGCCAAGATTCTACAGCCTACAATCAGCCCCAGCATTTT,CASSQDSTAYNQPQHF
11,-,-,TRBJ2-7,TRBV2,TGTGCCAGCAGTAATACCTACGAGCAGTACTTC,CASSNTYEQYF
17,once,TRBD1,TRBJ1-1,TRBV5-1,TGCGCCAGCAGCTTGGACCGGGACAGACTCAACTACACTGAAGCTTTCTTT,CASSLDRDRLNYTEAFF
14,-,-,TRBJ1-3,TRBV5-1,TGCGCCAGCAGCTCAGGACAGACGGGAAACACCATATATTTT,CASSSGQTGNTIYF
17,-,-,TRBJ1-3,TRBV9,TGTGCCAGCAGCGTTTATTCGGGGGATACAGCTGGAAACACCATATATTTT,CASSVYSGDTAGNTIYF
14,-,TRBD1,TRBJ2-5,TRBV27,TGTGCCAGCAGATGGGACAGGGGAACGGAGACCCAGTACTTC,CASRWDRGTETQYF